Below, one TCR beta chain is given with its context. Its antigen is as yet unknown. The data derive from a study of T cells in Graves' hyperthyroidism and ophthalmopathy. On the study more broadly: Upon initial diagnosis and before any treatment, peripheral blood was collected. Points from the study as a whole: Ophthalmopathy onset followed model prediction by a median about 6.9 months. Through a model of 13 V-J features, ophthalmopathy was separated from stable hyperthyroidism. Most clonotypes that expanded in the thyroid above 0.001 also showed up in blood.

RNA transcripts served as the template for amplifying TCR beta CDR3 regions. The HTBI primer set drove a first-round RT-PCR of the TCR CDR3. A single record per CDR3 protein comes from TCRdb applying MiXCR to the multiplex PCR reads. The data contain hundreds of thousands of distinct CDR3 sequences, approximately 20% of them singletons. Germline-derived CDR1 and CDR2 are SGHNT and YYREEE (reference sequence). This CDR3 spans 15 amino acids. The junction had 5 bases not matched to a gene; V was cut back by 5 bases and J by 0 bases. This chain joins TRBV5-4 and TRBJ2-3; 8 bases are a match to TRBD2. The sample comprised blood. This sequence originates from a man aged 35 to 55 with Graves' ophthalmopathy. CDR3 DNA sequence: TGTGCCAGCAGATTCGCGGGGGGAAGCACAGATACGCAGTATTTT. Protein product: CASRFAGGSTDTQYF.